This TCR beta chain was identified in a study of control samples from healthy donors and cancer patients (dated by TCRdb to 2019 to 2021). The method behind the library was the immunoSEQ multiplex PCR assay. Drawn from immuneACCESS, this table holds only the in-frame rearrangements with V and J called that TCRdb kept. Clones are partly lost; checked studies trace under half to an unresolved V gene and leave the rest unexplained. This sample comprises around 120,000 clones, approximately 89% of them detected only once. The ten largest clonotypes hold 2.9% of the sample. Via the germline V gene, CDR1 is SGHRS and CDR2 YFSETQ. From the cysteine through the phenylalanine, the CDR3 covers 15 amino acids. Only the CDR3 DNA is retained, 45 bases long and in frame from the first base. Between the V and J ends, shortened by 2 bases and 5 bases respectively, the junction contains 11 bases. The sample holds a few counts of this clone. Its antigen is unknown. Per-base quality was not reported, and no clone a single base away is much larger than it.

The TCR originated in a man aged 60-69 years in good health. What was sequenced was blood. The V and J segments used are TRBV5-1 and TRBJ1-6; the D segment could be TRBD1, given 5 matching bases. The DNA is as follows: TGCGCCAGCAGCTTTGAGGGAGGGGATAATTCACCCCTCCACTTT. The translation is CASSFEGGDNSPLHF.